This T cell receptor (beta chain) stems from a study of T cell responses to AZD1222 COVID-19 vaccine. Study-wide results and caveats: Spike-specific TCR depth and breadth grew after two AZD1222 doses.

Some clones are missing from TCRdb's copy, which holds only in-frame ones; the method was immunoSEQ multiplex PCR. The profile shows around 140,000 clones, just over 90% of them singletons. In germline, CDR1 is MNHNS, CDR2 SASEGT. The CDR3 extends over 14 amino acids. V was clipped by 0 bases and J by 7 bases, with 10 bases between them. About this clone: Its matching antigen is unknown.

This receptor was taken from an adult in good health. V usage is TRBV6-1 and J usage is TRBJ1-5; maybe TRBD1 (5 bases). Here the sequenced sample was peripheral blood, taken on day 0 of AZD1222 vaccination. Here the CDR3 reads CASSEAGGSQPQHF. The DNA for the CDR3 is TGTGCCAGCAGTGAAGCGGGGGGGAGCCAGCCCCAGCATTTT.